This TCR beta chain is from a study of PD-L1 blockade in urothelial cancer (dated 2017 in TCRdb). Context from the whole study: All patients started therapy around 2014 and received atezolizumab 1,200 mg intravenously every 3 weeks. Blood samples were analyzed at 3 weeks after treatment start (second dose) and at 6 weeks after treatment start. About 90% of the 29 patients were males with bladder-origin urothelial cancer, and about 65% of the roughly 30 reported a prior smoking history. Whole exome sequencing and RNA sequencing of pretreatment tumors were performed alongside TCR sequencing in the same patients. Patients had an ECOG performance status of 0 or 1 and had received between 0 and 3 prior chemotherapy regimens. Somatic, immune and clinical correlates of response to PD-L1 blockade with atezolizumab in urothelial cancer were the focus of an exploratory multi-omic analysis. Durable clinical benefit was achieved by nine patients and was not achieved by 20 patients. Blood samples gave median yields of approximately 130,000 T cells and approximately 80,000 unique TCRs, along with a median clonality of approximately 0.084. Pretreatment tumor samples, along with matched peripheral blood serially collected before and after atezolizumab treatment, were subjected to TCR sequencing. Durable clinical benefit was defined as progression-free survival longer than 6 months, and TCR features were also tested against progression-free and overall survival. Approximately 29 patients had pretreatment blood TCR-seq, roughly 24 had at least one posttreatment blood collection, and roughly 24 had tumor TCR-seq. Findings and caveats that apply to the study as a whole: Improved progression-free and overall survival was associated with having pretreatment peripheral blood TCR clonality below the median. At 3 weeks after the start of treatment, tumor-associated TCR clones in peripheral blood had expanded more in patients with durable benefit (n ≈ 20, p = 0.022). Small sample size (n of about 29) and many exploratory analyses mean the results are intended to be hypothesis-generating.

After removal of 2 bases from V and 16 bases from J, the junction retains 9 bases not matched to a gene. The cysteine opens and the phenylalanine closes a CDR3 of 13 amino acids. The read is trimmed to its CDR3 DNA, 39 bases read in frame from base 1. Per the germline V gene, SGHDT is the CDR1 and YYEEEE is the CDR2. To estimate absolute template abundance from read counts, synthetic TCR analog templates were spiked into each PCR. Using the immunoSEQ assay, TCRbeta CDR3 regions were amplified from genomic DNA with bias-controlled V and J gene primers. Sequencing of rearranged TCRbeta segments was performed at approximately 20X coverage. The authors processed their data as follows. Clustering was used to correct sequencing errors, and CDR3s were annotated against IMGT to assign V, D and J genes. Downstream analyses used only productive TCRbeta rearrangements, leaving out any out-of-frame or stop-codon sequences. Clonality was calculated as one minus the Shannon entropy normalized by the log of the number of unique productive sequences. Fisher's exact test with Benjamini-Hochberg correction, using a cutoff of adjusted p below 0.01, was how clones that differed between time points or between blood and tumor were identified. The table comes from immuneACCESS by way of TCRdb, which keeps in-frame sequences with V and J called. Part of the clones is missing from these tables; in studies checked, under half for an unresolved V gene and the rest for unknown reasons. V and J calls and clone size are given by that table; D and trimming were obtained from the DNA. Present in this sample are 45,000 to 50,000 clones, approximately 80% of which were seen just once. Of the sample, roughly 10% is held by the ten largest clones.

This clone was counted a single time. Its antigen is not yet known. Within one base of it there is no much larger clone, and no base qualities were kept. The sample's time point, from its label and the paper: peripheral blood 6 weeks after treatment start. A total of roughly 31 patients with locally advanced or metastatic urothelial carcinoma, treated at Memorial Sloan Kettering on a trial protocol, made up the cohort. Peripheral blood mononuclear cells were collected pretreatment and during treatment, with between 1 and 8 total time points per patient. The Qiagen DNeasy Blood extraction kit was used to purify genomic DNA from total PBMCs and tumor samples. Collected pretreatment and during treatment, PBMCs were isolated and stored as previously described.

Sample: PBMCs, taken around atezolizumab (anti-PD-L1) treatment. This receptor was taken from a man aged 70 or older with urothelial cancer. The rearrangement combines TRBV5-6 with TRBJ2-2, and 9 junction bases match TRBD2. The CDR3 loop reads CASSFNIAGEEFF. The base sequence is TGTGCCAGCAGCTTCAACATAGCGGGAGAAGAGTTTTTT.